Below are 8 T cell receptor beta chains sequenced from a single sample in a study of shared clonotypes between healthy human individuals. TCRdb keeps only in-frame clones here, not all; method: immunoSEQ multiplex PCR. The table records a few million clones, over 85% of them present only once. Sequenced sample: naive CD4+ T cells from PBMCs. The subset: CD45RA+ positively selected. All receptors derive from a man aged 18 to 29 in good health. Some clones in this sample may be carry-over from other donors' samples.

In its sample, this clone was seen once. This chain uses TRBV4-2 with TRBJ1-5; tentatively, D is TRBD1 (5 bases). Germline CDR1 LGHNA, CDR2 YNFKEQ. The CDR3 loop spans 16 amino acids. V shed 1 base and J shed 5 bases, with 15 bases lying between them. In DNA form, the CDR3 reads TGTGCCAGCAGCCAAGCGGACAATCTCTATGATCAGCCCCAGCATTTT. Its protein is CASSQADNLYDQPQHF.

The V and J genes are TRBV5-1 and TRBJ1-2; 10 bases map to TRBD1. The germline gives CDR1 SGHRS, CDR2 YFSETQ. J was trimmed by 3 bases and V by 4 bases; bases with no gene match: 12. CDR3 length: 17 amino acids. The chain's CDR3 is CASSRETGGSIHYGYTF. The CDR3, as DNA: TGCGCCAGCAGCCGTGAGACAGGGGGCTCAATCCACTATGGCTACACCTTC.

V usage is TRBV5-1 and J usage is TRBJ2-1; possibly TRBD1 or TRBD2 for D (6 bases each). CDR1 SGHRS and CDR2 YFSETQ come from the germline V gene. V was trimmed by 8 bases and J by 1 base, leaving 16 bases between them. The CDR3 has 15 amino acids. This CDR3 reads CASHPGGTSYNEQFF. The CDR3 DNA is TGCGCCAGTCACCCCGGGGGCACGTCCTACAATGAGCAGTTCTTC.

This chain uses TRBV7-9 with TRBJ2-5; TRBD1 agrees at 9 bases. CDR1 is SEHNR and CDR2 is FQNEAQ in the germline V gene (reference sequence). The J segment lost 4 bases and the V segment lost 4 bases, leaving 19 bases of the junction unmatched. CDR3 length: 19 residues. The CDR3: CASSSSIVRDREVGETQYF. In nucleotides, the CDR3 is TGTGCCAGCAGCTCATCAATCGTCCGGGACAGGGAAGTAGGAGAGACCCAGTACTTC.

This rearrangement joins TRBV7-9 to TRBJ2-1, with 12 bases lining up with TRBD2. Looked up from germline, CDR1 is SEHNR and CDR2 is FQNEAQ (reference sequence). The CDR3 is made up of 16 amino acids. The trim removed 1 base at V and 9 bases at J, leaving 7 bases unmatched. The CDR3 bases are TGTGCCAGCAGCTTAGTATCGTCTAGCGGGAGGGTTGAGCAGTTCTTC. Translating it yields CASSLVSSSGRVEQFF.

The V call is TRBV28, the J call TRBJ1-4; the D gene is possibly TRBD1 (6 bases). The CDR3 is made up of 15 amino acids. Trimming removed 2 bases at V and 3 bases at J, with 10 bases between. Germline CDR1 MDHEN, CDR2 SYDVKM. CDR3 sequence: CASSLPGVANEKLFF. The CDR3 DNA follows: TGTGCCAGCAGTTTACCAGGGGTCGCTAATGAAAAACTGTTTTTT. Based on the CDR3 plus reference TRBV28 and TRBJ1-4, the full variable domain is DVKVTQSSRYLVKRTGEKVFLECVQDMDHENMFWYRQDPGLGLRLIYFSYDVKMKEKGDIPEGYSVSREKKERFSLILESASTNQTSMYLCASSLPGVANEKLFFGSGTQLSVL.

The V gene is TRBV18, the J gene TRBJ1-5; D might be TRBD1 (6 bases). V was pared by 5 bases and J by 7 bases, with 12 bases between. Germline CDR1 and CDR2: KGHSH and LQKENI. This CDR3 comprises 13 residues. CDR3 DNA: TGTGCCAGCTCAACTTCGGGGGGCCAGCCCCAGCATTTT. Its protein is CASSTSGGQPQHF.

J is TRBJ2-1 and V is TRBV7-9; D may correspond to TRBD1 or TRBD2 (5 bases each). The CDR3 is 14 amino acids. Germline loops: CDR1 SEHNR, CDR2 FQNEAQ (reference sequence). V lost 2 bases to trimming and J lost 7 bases, with 12 bases between them. The DNA of the CDR3 is TGTGCCAGCAGCTTATCAGGGACGGTAAATGAGCAGTTCTTC. Translation gives CASSLSGTVNEQFF.